This is a list of T cell receptor beta chains from one sample in a study of CD8+ T cells in alopecia areata. The repertoire was sequenced with immunoSEQ multiplex PCR; TCRdb's copy has only in-frame clones and lacks some. Seen here are about 160,000 clones, about nine tenths observed once, and the top ten hold roughly 16%. Sequences were derived from CD8+ T cells sorted from blood, sampled at week 0. The receptors derive from a human donor with alopecia areata. CDR3s include the opening cysteine and the closing phenylalanine or tryptophan. A D gene is named only where the DNA matches it firmly. Clone size is shown for a subset of rows, as once, few, many or a class of expanded clone.

abundance,j_gene,d_gene,v_gene,CDR3aa,CDR3nt
.,TRBJ1-5,.,TRBV5-4,CASSLGGDQPQHF,TGTGCCAGCAGCTTGGGGGGTGATCAGCCCCAGCATTTT
.,TRBJ2-5,.,TRBV6-5,CASRPGYVETQYF,TGTGCCAGCAGACCCGGGTACGTGGAGACCCAGTACTTC
.,TRBJ2-2,TRBD1,TRBV29-1,CSVESAAGGDTGELFF,TGCAGCGTTGAATCCGCGGCAGGGGGCGACACCGGGGAGCTGTTTTTT
.,TRBJ1-2,TRBD1,TRBV6-6,CASSPTGTGDGYTF,TGTGCCAGCAGTCCGACCGGGACAGGTGACGGCTACACCTTC
.,TRBJ2-1,TRBD2,TRBV5-1,CASSLSSGGIFHEQFF,TGCGCCAGCAGCTTGAGTAGCGGGGGCATATTTCATGAGCAGTTCTTC
once,TRBJ1-1,.,TRBV11-2,CATVSGTEAFF,TGTGCCACCGTCAGTGGGACTGAAGCTTTCTTT
.,TRBJ2-2,TRBD1,TRBV27,CASSSSRTGENTGELFF,TGTGCCAGCAGTTCCTCCCGGACAGGGGAGAACACCGGGGAGCTGTTTTTT
.,TRBJ2-1,.,TRBV5-4,CASSLWTAYNEQFF,TGTGCCAGCAGCTTGTGGACAGCCTACAATGAGCAGTTCTTC
once,TRBJ1-1,TRBD1,TRBV4-1,CASSWPGQLITEAFF,TGCGCCAGCAGCTGGCCGGGACAGCTAATCACTGAAGCTTTCTTT
.,TRBJ2-3,.,TRBV13,CASSFLTEDTQYF,TGTGCCAGCAGCTTTTTGACTGAAGATACGCAGTATTTT
.,TRBJ1-1,.,TRBV7-6,CASSLGHHTEAFF,TGTGCCAGCAGCTTAGGTCACCACACTGAAGCTTTCTTT
.,TRBJ2-7,TRBD2,TRBV5-1,CASSLTSGAYEQYF,TGCGCCAGCAGCTTGACTAGCGGAGCCTACGAGCAGTACTTC
.,TRBJ1-1,TRBD1,TRBV5-1,CASSSLPGGMVTEAFF,TGCGCCAGCAGCTCTTTACCAGGGGGCATGGTCACTGAAGCTTTCTTT
.,TRBJ2-7,TRBD1,TRBV5-1,CASNLGQGLTYEQYF,TGCGCCAGCAACCTCGGACAGGGATTGACCTACGAGCAGTACTTC
.,TRBJ2-3,TRBD2,TRBV7-3,CASSNPGTSGRDTQYF,TGTGCCAGCAGCAACCCCGGGACTAGCGGACGGGATACGCAGTATTTT
.,TRBJ2-7,.,TRBV27,CASSLSRRLEQYF,TGTGCCAGCAGTTTATCCCGGCGCCTAGAGCAGTACTTC
.,TRBJ2-5,.,TRBV5-4,CASSFGDDQETQYF,TGTGCCAGCAGCTTCGGGGACGACCAAGAGACCCAGTACTTC
.,TRBJ2-1,.,TRBV19,CASSMNYNEQFF,TGTGCCAGTAGTATGAACTACAATGAGCAGTTCTTC
.,TRBJ2-2,.,TRBV30,CAWTLYTGELFF,TGTGCCTGGACCCTGTACACCGGGGAGCTGTTTTTT
.,TRBJ1-2,TRBD1,TRBV9,CASSVGGTEGYTF,TGTGCCAGCAGCGTAGGCGGGACAGAAGGCTACACCTTC
.,TRBJ2-7,.,TRBV30,CAWSVKGFPYEQYF,TGTGCCTGGAGTGTAAAGGGATTCCCCTACGAGCAGTACTTC
.,TRBJ1-2,.,TRBV27,CASSLSRVPADGYTF,TGTGCCAGCAGTTTATCGAGGGTCCCAGCTGATGGCTACACCTTC